Listed below are T cell receptor beta chains from one sample, sequenced in a study of blood T cell repertoires in COVID-19. The protocol was immunoSEQ multiplex PCR, while the TCRdb copy is restricted to in-frame clones and leaves out a portion. Here the sample spans some 130,000 clones, approximately 89% being singletons. Sequences were obtained from peripheral blood. The origin of the receptors is an older woman with acute or convalescent COVID-19. CDR3s include the opening cysteine and the closing phenylalanine or tryptophan. Fields, in order: J gene, clone size, D gene, V gene, CDR3 DNA, CDR3 protein. A D gene is named only where the DNA matches it firmly. A row's size may be missing; if present it is once, few, many or a size class.

J gene: TRBJ1-5
clone size: NA
D gene: TRBD1
V gene: TRBV19
CDR3 DNA: TGTGCCAGTAGTATTGCGGGACAGGGGGCGCGGCAGCCCCAGCATTTT
CDR3 protein: CASSIAGQGARQPQHF

J gene: TRBJ1-5
clone size: NA
D gene: NA
V gene: TRBV15
CDR3 DNA: TGTGCCACCAGCAGAGAGGGGGCACCCAATCAGCCCCAGCATTTT
CDR3 protein: CATSREGAPNQPQHF

J gene: TRBJ1-4
clone size: few
D gene: NA
V gene: TRBV6-5
CDR3 DNA: TGTGCCAGCAGCCACAGGGATGCAAATGAAAAACTGTTTTTT
CDR3 protein: CASSHRDANEKLFF

J gene: TRBJ1-2
clone size: NA
D gene: TRBD1
V gene: TRBV2
CDR3 DNA: TGTGCCAGAGACAGGGACCCTAGTGGCTACACCTTC
CDR3 protein: CARDRDPSGYTF

J gene: TRBJ1-6
clone size: NA
D gene: TRBD1
V gene: TRBV6-5
CDR3 DNA: TGTGCCAGTGGGGACAGGGATAATTCACCCCTCCACTTT
CDR3 protein: CASGDRDNSPLHF

J gene: TRBJ1-5
clone size: NA
D gene: TRBD1
V gene: TRBV19
CDR3 DNA: TGTGCCAGTAGAAGGGACAGCGTTAATCAGCCCCAGCATTTT
CDR3 protein: CASRRDSVNQPQHF

J gene: TRBJ1-6
clone size: few
D gene: NA
V gene: TRBV5-4
CDR3 DNA: TGTGCCAGCAGCCACAGCGGGAATAATTCACCCCTCCACTTT
CDR3 protein: CASSHSGNNSPLHF

J gene: TRBJ2-5
clone size: NA
D gene: TRBD2
V gene: TRBV13
CDR3 DNA: TGTGCCAGCAGCCTTCTGGGACTAGCGGGGTCCCACGGGGAGACCCAGTACTTC
CDR3 protein: CASSLLGLAGSHGETQYF

J gene: TRBJ2-1
clone size: NA
D gene: NA
V gene: TRBV5-4
CDR3 DNA: TGTGCCAGCAGCTCACGTCGAGAGGGTAGCTCCTACAATGAGCAGTTCTTC
CDR3 protein: CASSSRREGSSYNEQFF

J gene: TRBJ2-3
clone size: NA
D gene: NA
V gene: TRBV11-1
CDR3 DNA: TGTGCCAGCAGCTTAAGGTGGGCGCCAGATACGCAGTATTTT
CDR3 protein: CASSLRWAPDTQYF

J gene: TRBJ1-5
clone size: NA
D gene: NA
V gene: TRBV19
CDR3 DNA: TGTGCCAGCCAAAGGGGGAGCAATCAGCCCCAGCATTTT
CDR3 protein: CASQRGSNQPQHF

J gene: TRBJ1-2
clone size: once
D gene: NA
V gene: TRBV5-5
CDR3 DNA: TGTGCCAGCAGCTTGGGCCCCACGGTACTATCCTATGGCTACACCTTC
CDR3 protein: CASSLGPTVLSYGYTF

J gene: TRBJ2-1
clone size: NA
D gene: NA
V gene: TRBV13
CDR3 DNA: TGTGCCAGCAGCTTAGGTCCGAGCTCCTACAATGAGCAGTTCTTC
CDR3 protein: CASSLGPSSYNEQFF

J gene: TRBJ2-3
clone size: NA
D gene: NA
V gene: TRBV20-1
CDR3 DNA: TGCAGTGCTAGTAGGGACTCCTCTTTAACGCAGTATTTT
CDR3 protein: CSASRDSSLTQYF

J gene: TRBJ1-2
clone size: NA
D gene: NA
V gene: TRBV28
CDR3 DNA: TGTGCCAGCAGTCCCTGGGGACAAGCCCTTAACTATGGCTACACCTTC
CDR3 protein: CASSPWGQALNYGYTF

J gene: TRBJ1-6
clone size: NA
D gene: NA
V gene: TRBV28
CDR3 DNA: TGTGCCAGCAGTCTACCGGACAGCTCCTATAATTCACCCCTCCACTTT
CDR3 protein: CASSLPDSSYNSPLHF

J gene: TRBJ2-5
clone size: NA
D gene: TRBD2
V gene: TRBV5-1
CDR3 DNA: TGCGCCAGCAGCTTGGAGGGACTAGATCAAGAGACCCAGTACTTC
CDR3 protein: CASSLEGLDQETQYF

J gene: TRBJ2-5
clone size: NA
D gene: NA
V gene: TRBV5-4
CDR3 DNA: TGTGCCTCCCGAAGGGACTTAGAAGAGACCCAGTACTTC
CDR3 protein: CASRRDLEETQYF

J gene: TRBJ2-1
clone size: NA
D gene: TRBD2
V gene: TRBV7-3
CDR3 DNA: TGTGCCAGCAGCCGGACTAGCGACAATGAGCAGTTCTTC
CDR3 protein: CASSRTSDNEQFF

J gene: TRBJ2-4
clone size: NA
D gene: TRBD1
V gene: TRBV10-2
CDR3 DNA: TGCGCCAGCAGTGAGTCGACAGGGTTGGGGGCCAAAAACATTCAGTACTTC
CDR3 protein: CASSESTGLGAKNIQYF

J gene: TRBJ2-3
clone size: NA
D gene: TRBD2
V gene: TRBV6-1
CDR3 DNA: TGTGCCAGCAGTGATCCTTTAGCGGGAGGTCGCACAGATACGCAGTATTTT
CDR3 protein: CASSDPLAGGRTDTQYF

J gene: TRBJ2-1
clone size: NA
D gene: TRBD2
V gene: TRBV19
CDR3 DNA: TGTGCCAGTATTCACAGAGGGACTAGCGGGAGCTTTGGTTCGTATGAGCAGTTCTTC
CDR3 protein: CASIHRGTSGSFGSYEQFF

J gene: TRBJ2-7
clone size: NA
D gene: NA
V gene: TRBV11-1
CDR3 DNA: TGTGCCAGCAGCTTATCCCCCACTAGCTACGAGCAGTACTTC
CDR3 protein: CASSLSPTSYEQYF

J gene: TRBJ1-4
clone size: NA
D gene: NA
V gene: TRBV9
CDR3 DNA: TGTGCCAGCAGCTTAACAGGAGATCCAACTAATGAAAAACTGTTTTTT
CDR3 protein: CASSLTGDPTNEKLFF

J gene: TRBJ1-1
clone size: once
D gene: TRBD1
V gene: TRBV19
CDR3 DNA: TGTGCCAGTAGTTGGACAGGGGACACTGAAGCTTTCTTT
CDR3 protein: CASSWTGDTEAFF

J gene: TRBJ1-5
clone size: NA
D gene: NA
V gene: TRBV2
CDR3 DNA: TGTGCCAGCAGTGCCCGACAGAGGAACAATCAGCCCCAGCATTTT
CDR3 protein: CASSARQRNNQPQHF

J gene: TRBJ1-4
clone size: few
D gene: NA
V gene: TRBV4-1
CDR3 DNA: TGCGCCAGCAGCCAAGAAGGCCTCTTCGAGAGGGAAAAACTGTTTTTT
CDR3 protein: CASSQEGLFEREKLFF

J gene: TRBJ1-1
clone size: NA
D gene: TRBD1
V gene: TRBV14
CDR3 DNA: TGTGCCAGCAGCTATCGGGACAGCCGATCTGAAGCTTTCTTT
CDR3 protein: CASSYRDSRSEAFF

J gene: TRBJ2-7
clone size: once
D gene: NA
V gene: TRBV3-1/TRBV3-2
CDR3 DNA: TGTGCCAGCAGCTTACAGGGGGGGGAGCAGTACTTC
CDR3 protein: CASSLQGGEQYF

J gene: TRBJ2-6
clone size: NA
D gene: TRBD1
V gene: TRBV6-1
CDR3 DNA: TGTGCCAGCAGTGAATGGGGACAGGGGGGCTCTGGGGCCAACGTCCTGACTTTC
CDR3 protein: CASSEWGQGGSGANVLTF

J gene: TRBJ2-1
clone size: NA
D gene: TRBD1
V gene: TRBV5-4
CDR3 DNA: TGTGCCAGCAGACCTCGGACAGGGGATGCTGAGCAGTTCTTC
CDR3 protein: CASRPRTGDAEQFF

J gene: TRBJ2-5
clone size: NA
D gene: TRBD2
V gene: TRBV28
CDR3 DNA: TGTGCCAGCAGACAACCACCGGGACTAGCGGGAGCAGGGTTGGTTGGGGGAGAGACCCAGTACTTC
CDR3 protein: CASRQPPGLAGAGLVGGETQYF

J gene: TRBJ2-3
clone size: NA
D gene: TRBD2
V gene: TRBV29-1
CDR3 DNA: TGCAGCGTTGTGACCGGGACTAGCGGCACAGATACGCAGTATTTT
CDR3 protein: CSVVTGTSGTDTQYF

J gene: TRBJ2-2
clone size: NA
D gene: TRBD2
V gene: TRBV18
CDR3 DNA: TGTGCCAGCTCAACTACTAGCGAGGGCGGGGAGCTGTTTTTT
CDR3 protein: CASSTTSEGGELFF

J gene: TRBJ2-1
clone size: NA
D gene: NA
V gene: TRBV3-1/TRBV3-2
CDR3 DNA: TGTGCCAGCAGCCAGGTCGGGAGTGAAAATGAGCAGTTCTTC
CDR3 protein: CASSQVGSENEQFF

J gene: TRBJ1-5
clone size: NA
D gene: NA
V gene: TRBV24-1
CDR3 DNA: TGTGCCACCAGTGACTCCAATCAGCCCCAGCATTTT
CDR3 protein: CATSDSNQPQHF

J gene: TRBJ1-6
clone size: few
D gene: NA
V gene: TRBV5-1
CDR3 DNA: TGCGCCAGCAGCTTGGAACAGGGAGACTCACCCCTCCACTTT
CDR3 protein: CASSLEQGDSPLHF

J gene: TRBJ1-5
clone size: NA
D gene: TRBD1
V gene: TRBV5-4
CDR3 DNA: TGTGCCAGCAGCCCGGGACAGGGGGTTCAGCCCCAGCATTTT
CDR3 protein: CASSPGQGVQPQHF

J gene: TRBJ1-2
clone size: NA
D gene: NA
V gene: TRBV24-1
CDR3 DNA: TGTGCCACCAGTGGTCGGGGGGGCTACACCTTC
CDR3 protein: CATSGRGGYTF

J gene: TRBJ1-1
clone size: few
D gene: TRBD1
V gene: TRBV14
CDR3 DNA: TGTGCCAGCAGCGTCGCGTCACAGGGGCAAGCTTTCTTT
CDR3 protein: CASSVASQGQAFF

J gene: TRBJ1-2
clone size: NA
D gene: NA
V gene: TRBV18
CDR3 DNA: TGTGCCAGCTCACCATCTGGGACTGACTATGGCTACACCTTC
CDR3 protein: CASSPSGTDYGYTF

J gene: TRBJ2-5
clone size: NA
D gene: TRBD1
V gene: TRBV15
CDR3 DNA: TGTGCCACGGGGGACAGGACCCAGTACTTC
CDR3 protein: CATGDRTQYF

J gene: TRBJ2-2
clone size: large
D gene: TRBD2
V gene: TRBV27
CDR3 DNA: TGTGCCAGCAGCCCCCTTTGGACTAGCCCCTCGGGGAACACCGGGGAGCTGTTTTTT
CDR3 protein: CASSPLWTSPSGNTGELFF

J gene: TRBJ2-7
clone size: few
D gene: TRBD2
V gene: TRBV20-1
CDR3 DNA: TGCAGTGCTAGTGGGACTAGCGGGAGCTCCTACGAGCAGTACTTC
CDR3 protein: CSASGTSGSSYEQYF

J gene: TRBJ1-1
clone size: NA
D gene: NA
V gene: TRBV14
CDR3 DNA: TGTGCCAGCACCCGCGACACTGAAGCTTTCTTT
CDR3 protein: CASTRDTEAFF

J gene: TRBJ1-2
clone size: NA
D gene: TRBD1
V gene: TRBV18
CDR3 DNA: TGTGCCAGCTCCCCGGAGGGGGCGCGTTCCTATGGCTACACCTTC
CDR3 protein: CASSPEGARSYGYTF

J gene: TRBJ2-3
clone size: once
D gene: NA
V gene: TRBV7-2
CDR3 DNA: TGTGCCAGCAGCCGAGGTCCGGGAGATACGCAGTATTTT
CDR3 protein: CASSRGPGDTQYF

J gene: TRBJ1-2
clone size: NA
D gene: NA
V gene: TRBV28
CDR3 DNA: TGTGCCAGCAGTTTGGTGTGGGGGCGTGCAGCGGAAGGCTACACCTTC
CDR3 protein: CASSLVWGRAAEGYTF

J gene: TRBJ2-7
clone size: NA
D gene: TRBD1
V gene: TRBV28
CDR3 DNA: TGTGCCAGCAAGGGACAGACCTACGAGCAGTACTTC
CDR3 protein: CASKGQTYEQYF